These 7 T cell receptor beta chains were all obtained from the same sample, sequenced in a study of control samples from healthy donors and cancer patients. The data were produced by immunoSEQ multiplex PCR, yet TCRdb's version contains in-frame clones alone and is incomplete. Among some 97,000 clones, about 88% were seen once, and the ten largest hold about 20%. Material: blood. These receptor sequences come from a woman in her forties or fifties in good health.

The gene calls are TRBV18 and TRBJ1-2; TRBD1 is a possible D gene (5 bases). The germline gives CDR1 KGHSH, CDR2 LQKENI. V was shortened by 8 bases and J by 4 bases, with 20 bases between the two germline ends. The CDR3 runs to 15 residues. The CDR3 DNA follows: TGTGCCAGCCAAGAGACAGCCGGTTTAGGCTATGGCTACACCTTC. Protein sequence: CASQETAGLGYGYTF.

J is TRBJ1-1 and V is TRBV10-3; D uncertain. Germline CDR1 and CDR2: ENHRY and SYGVKD. Between the trimmed V and J ends, which lost 3 bases and 5 bases, there was a span of 16 bases. This CDR3 has 15 amino acids. For the CDR3, the DNA is TGTGCCATCAGTGACATCGGTGGGATGGGGACTGAAGCTTTCTTT. Protein: CAISDIGGMGTEAFF.

The chain joins TRBV30 to TRBJ2-3; 12 positions match TRBD2. The germline V gene has CDR1 GTSNPN and CDR2 SVGIG (reference sequence). J lost 4 bases, V lost 3 bases, and 29 bases had no gene match. The CDR3 totals 23 residues. CDR3 region: CAWSLIPGLAGGADEGVPDTQYF. The CDR3 coding sequence is TGTGCCTGGAGCCTCATTCCGGGACTAGCGGGCGGGGCCGACGAGGGAGTCCCAGATACGCAGTATTTT.

This clone turned up a few times. The genes are TRBV7-8 and TRBJ1-5; D not resolved. V dropped 3 bases and J dropped 9 bases, with 15 bases sitting between them. Germline V gene lookup returns CDR1 SGHVS and CDR2 FQNEAQ. The CDR3 runs to 14 residues. This CDR3 is CASSFGTAHGPQHF. As DNA, the CDR3 is TGTGCCAGCAGCTTCGGAACAGCTCACGGGCCCCAGCATTTT.

The chain links TRBV19 to TRBJ1-2; 9 bases line up with TRBD1. Germline V lookup: CDR1 LNHDA, CDR2 SQIVND (reference sequence). The ends lost 4 bases at V and 8 bases at J; junction bases unmatched: 5. The CDR3 is 13 amino acids. This chain's CDR3 is CASSTGQGMGYTF. CDR3 DNA sequence: TGTGCCAGTAGTACCGGACAGGGGATGGGCTACACCTTC.

V and J are TRBV11-3 and TRBJ2-2, with D possibly being TRBD1 (6 bases). V shed 5 bases and J shed 1 base, with 14 bases lying between them. This CDR3 is 16 amino acids long. Germline lookup yields CDR1 SGHNT and CDR2 YENEEA. The CDR3: CASSNLDSENTGELFF. The DNA for the CDR3 is TGTGCCAGCAGCAACTTGGACAGCGAGAACACCGGGGAGCTGTTTTTT.

V usage is TRBV5-1 and J usage is TRBJ1-5, with a tentative D call TRBD1 (5 bases). The CDR3 contains 16 residues. Trimming removed 4 bases at V and 0 bases at J, with 14 bases between. Germline CDR1 reads SGHRS; CDR2 reads YFSETQ. The CDR3: CASSPGHSFSNQPQHF. The CDR3 region has the DNA TGCGCCAGCAGCCCAGGACATTCCTTTAGCAATCAGCCCCAGCATTTT.